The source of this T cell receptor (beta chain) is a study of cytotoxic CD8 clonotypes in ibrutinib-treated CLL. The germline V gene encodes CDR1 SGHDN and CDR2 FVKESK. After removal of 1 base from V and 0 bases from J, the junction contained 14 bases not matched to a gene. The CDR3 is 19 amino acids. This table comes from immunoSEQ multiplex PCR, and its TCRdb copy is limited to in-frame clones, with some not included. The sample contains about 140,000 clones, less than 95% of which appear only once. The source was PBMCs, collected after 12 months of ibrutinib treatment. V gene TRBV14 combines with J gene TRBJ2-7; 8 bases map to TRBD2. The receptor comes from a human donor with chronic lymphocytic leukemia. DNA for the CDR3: TGTGCCAGCAGCCAAGGCGAGCTTAGTTGGCGGGAGGCCTCCTACGAGCAGTACTTC. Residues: CASSQGELSWREASYEQYF.